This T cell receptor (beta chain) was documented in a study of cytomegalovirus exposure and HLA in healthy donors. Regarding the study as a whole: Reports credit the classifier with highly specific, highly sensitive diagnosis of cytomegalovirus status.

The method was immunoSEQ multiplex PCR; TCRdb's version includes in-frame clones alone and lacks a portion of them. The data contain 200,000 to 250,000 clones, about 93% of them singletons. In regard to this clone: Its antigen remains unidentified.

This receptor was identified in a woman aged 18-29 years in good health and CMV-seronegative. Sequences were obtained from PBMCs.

In DNA, the CDR3 is TGTGCCAGCAGCAAAGGAGTATCCCCCAGGTGTGTTATCTACGAGCAGTACTTC. It specifies CASSKGVSPRCVIYEQYF. The rearrangement joins TRBV21-1 to TRBJ2-7; the DNA was not used to check the table's D call, TRBD1. TRBV21-1 is noted as a pseudogene. This CDR3 comprises 18 residues.